The 13 T cell receptor beta chains below come from one sample, sequenced in a study of T cells after yellow fever vaccination. TCRdb redid the calling of the 5' RACE reads with MiXCR, one entry per CDR3 protein. The profile shows 150,000 to 200,000 distinct CDR3 sequences, approximately 6.8% of them singletons. The sequences come from CD4+ T cells sorted from PBMCs, collected 5 to 6 days after the first yellow fever vaccination. The receptors were gathered from a man aged 18 to 29 who received the YFV17D yellow fever vaccine.

The chain employs TRBV5-1 and TRBJ1-5, with 7 bases matching TRBD1. Germline CDR1 SGHRS, CDR2 YFSETQ. J was trimmed by 3 bases and V by 3 bases; bases with no gene match: 6. The CDR3 is 15 amino acids. CDR3 protein: CASSSSGTDNQPQHF. The CDR3, as DNA: TGCGCCAGCAGCTCCTCCGGGACAGACAATCAGCCCCAGCATTTT.

Many counts were recorded for this clonotype. The J gene is TRBJ2-7, the V gene TRBV27; D perhaps matches TRBD2 (5 bases). The CDR3 spans 14 residues. Germline loops: CDR1 MNHEY, CDR2 SMNVEV (reference sequence). The V end was cut by 3 bases, the J end by 2 bases, with 11 bases between. In DNA, the CDR3 is TGTGCCAGCAGTTTCAGAGGGCAAGCCTACGAGCAGTACTTC. This encodes CASSFRGQAYEQYF.

This clonotype was counted at least ten times. The V gene is TRBV7-6, the J gene TRBJ2-7; D remains ambiguous. CDR1 and CDR2 (germline): SGHVS, FNYEAQ. V lost 1 base to trimming and J lost 3 bases, with 10 bases between them. CDR3 length equals 14 residues. The CDR3 reads CASSLVPQIYEQYF. DNA of the CDR3: TGTGCCAGCAGCTTAGTCCCGCAAATCTACGAGCAGTACTTC.

This clonotype was seen at least ten times. The gene calls are TRBV4-2 and TRBJ2-3; D gene ambiguous. Germline V gene lookup returns CDR1 LGHNA and CDR2 YNFKEQ. This CDR3 region has 13 residues. The V end was cut by 3 bases, the J end by 6 bases, with 10 bases between. CDR3: CASSQGGKDTQYF. The CDR3 DNA sequence: TGTGCCAGCAGCCAGGGTGGGAAGGATACGCAGTATTTT.

The rearrangement uses TRBV19 and TRBJ1-4, with D hard to call. V was trimmed by 3 bases and J by 3 bases, leaving 8 bases between them. The CDR3 is made up of 14 amino acids. Germline CDR1 LNHDA, CDR2 SQIVND (reference sequence). This chain's CDR3 is CASSIRGSNEKLFF. The CDR3 DNA reads TGTGCCAGTAGTATCCGGGGATCTAATGAAAAACTGTTTTTT. The full variable domain, in which reference TRBV19 and TRBJ1-4 provide the parts outside the CDR3, is DGGITQSPKYLFRKEGQNVTLSCEQNLNHDAMYWYRQDPGQGLRLIYYSQIVNDFQKGDIAEGYSVSREKKESFPLTVTSAQKNPTAFYLCASSIRGSNEKLFFGSGTQLSVL.

In its sample, this clonotype was seen a few times. Written as DNA, the CDR3 is TGCGCCAGCAGCTGGACTGGGGATCGAATGGAGCAGTTCTTC. Amino acids: CASSWTGDRMEQFF. The V gene is TRBV5-1, the J gene TRBJ2-1; TRBD2 is a possible D gene (5 bases). The germline V and J ends were trimmed by 3 bases and 10 bases, with 17 bases remaining between them. The CDR3 runs 14 residues. Germline loops: CDR1 SGHRS, CDR2 YFSETQ.

This clonotype was recorded a few times. The chain uses TRBV3-1 and TRBJ1-1; possible D gene TRBD1, 5 bases. Trimming removed 4 bases at V and 1 base at J, with 10 bases between. Germline assignment: CDR1 LGHDT and CDR2 YNNKEL (reference sequence). The CDR3 sequence is 14 residues long. CDR3 sequence (DNA): TGTGCCAGCAGCCGGGACGGGGGGAACACTGAAGCTTTCTTT. Its protein product is CASSRDGGNTEAFF.

This clonotype has ten or more counts. V is TRBV10-3 and J is TRBJ2-7, with 8 bases that match TRBD2. V was pared by 6 bases and J by 1 base, with 8 bases of the junction left unmatched. The CDR3 is 15 residues long. Germline CDR1 and CDR2: ENHRY and SYGVKD. DNA of the CDR3: TGTGCCATCAGGGCGGGGATAGCGGGGTCCTACGAGCAGTACTTC. Translation gives CAIRAGIAGSYEQYF.

This clonotype was found a few times. This chain links TRBV5-1 with TRBJ2-3; 12 bases match TRBD2. CDR1 and CDR2 (germline): SGHRS, YFSETQ. This CDR3 is 17 amino acids long. V lost 0 bases to trimming and J lost 4 bases; unmatched junction nucleotides: 6. CDR3: CASSLASSGGASDTQYF. CDR3 DNA: TGCGCCAGCAGCTTGGCGTCTAGCGGGGGGGCCTCAGATACGCAGTATTTT.

Regarding this clonotype: It may be a read error: a sequence one base away is much more abundant. The chain uses TRBV5-1 and TRBJ2-3; D may be TRBD1 (5 bases). The germline CDR1 and CDR2 sequences are SGHRS and YFSETQ. This CDR3 has 15 amino acids. V was shortened by 4 bases and J by 4 bases, with 16 bases between the two germline ends. The CDR3: CASSPGHGAADTQYF. The CDR3 coding sequence is TGCGCCAGCAGCCCTGGACATGGGGCTGCAGATACGCAGTATTTT.

This clonotype occurred many times. CDR3 in DNA: TGTGCCAGCAGCAAAGACGGGTTCGGGGTGGAAGGCTACACCTTC. Residues: CASSKDGFGVEGYTF. The gene calls are TRBV7-9 and TRBJ1-2; no clear D gene. V was cut by 5 bases and J by 8 bases, with 21 bases left in between. The germline CDR1 and CDR2 sequences are SEHNR and FQNEAQ (reference sequence). The CDR3 totals 15 residues.

This clonotype was recorded many times. The gene calls are TRBV6-5 and TRBJ1-4, with 9 bases that match TRBD1. Trimming at V came to 4 bases and at J to 3 bases, leaving 3 bases not matched to a gene. Germline V gene data show CDR1 as MNHEY and CDR2 as SVGAGI. There are 15 residues in the CDR3. The CDR3 bases are TGTGCCAGCAGTTCGACAGGGGGTCCTAATGAAAAACTGTTTTTT. Translating gives CASSSTGGPNEKLFF.

The rearrangement links TRBV5-1 to TRBJ1-1, with a weak D call TRBD1 (5 bases). CDR3 size: 17 residues. The germline V gene encodes CDR1 SGHRS and CDR2 YFSETQ. V dropped 0 bases and J dropped 4 bases, with 19 bases sitting between them. The DNA of the CDR3 is TGCGCCAGCAGCTTGGTGGGACTGCCGGTTAGCGGCACTGAAGCTTTCTTT. It encodes CASSLVGLPVSGTEAFF.